This T cell receptor beta chain originates from a study of Ad26.COV2.S vaccination and SARS-CoV-2 variants. CDR3 length: 16 residues. Germline V gene sequence: CDR1 LNHDA, CDR2 SQIVND (reference sequence). The V gene lost 5 bases and the J gene lost 3 bases, with 17 bases spanning the gap. This table comes from immunoSEQ multiplex PCR, and its TCRdb copy is limited to in-frame clones, with some not included. The data hold under 550,000 clones, with roughly 90% observed a single time. This clone has ten or more counts. Treatment reported: about 20 received Ad26.COV2.S at low or high dose, single or two shots; about 5 received placebo; per-sample allocation not given. On day 63 after the first injection, vaccine and placebo recipients gave samples.

This clonotype originated in a person aged 18 to 59 who received the Ad26.COV2.S COVID-19 vaccine or a placebo. Source: peripheral blood, taken in a trial of Ad26.COV2.S vaccine versus placebo. The genes are TRBV19 and TRBJ2-1, with unresolved D. The CDR3 nucleotides are TGTGCCAGTAGTCCTACGTACCCCTCACGCTACAATGAGCAGTTCTTC. Translated, it gives CASSPTYPSRYNEQFF.